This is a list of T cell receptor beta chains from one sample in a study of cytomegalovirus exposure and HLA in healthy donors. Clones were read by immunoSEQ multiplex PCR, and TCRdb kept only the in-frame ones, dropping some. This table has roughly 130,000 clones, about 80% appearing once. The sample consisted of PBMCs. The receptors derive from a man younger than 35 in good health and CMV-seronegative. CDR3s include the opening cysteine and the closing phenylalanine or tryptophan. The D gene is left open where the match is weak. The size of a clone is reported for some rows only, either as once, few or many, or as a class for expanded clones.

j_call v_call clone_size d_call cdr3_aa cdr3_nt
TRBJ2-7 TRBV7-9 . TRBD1 CASSFGTGGMTYF TGTGCCAGCAGCTTTGGGACAGGGGGCATGACGTACTTC
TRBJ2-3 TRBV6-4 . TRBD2 CASKGTSSTDTQYF TGTGCCAGCAAGGGGACTAGCAGCACAGATACGCAGTATTTT
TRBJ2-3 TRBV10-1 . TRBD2 CASSGGIAGGPYGTDTQYF TGCGCCAGCAGTGGAGGTATAGCGGGAGGGCCGTATGGCACAGATACGCAGTATTTT
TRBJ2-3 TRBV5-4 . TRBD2 CASSFSGSSDTQYF TGTGCCAGCAGCTTTAGCGGGAGTTCAGATACGCAGTATTTT
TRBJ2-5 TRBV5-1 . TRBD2 CASSLLTSGQETQYF TGCGCCAGCAGCTTGCTGACTAGCGGTCAAGAGACCCAGTACTTC
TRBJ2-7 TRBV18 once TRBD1 CASFGTGGKYEQYF TGTGCCAGTTTCGGGACAGGGGGCAAGTACGAGCAGTACTTC
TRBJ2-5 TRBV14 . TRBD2 CASSPGLAGLETQYF TGTGCCAGCAGCCCGGGACTAGCGGGACTCGAGACCCAGTACTTC
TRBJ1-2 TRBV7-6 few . CASSLDPVQQGGYGYTF TGTGCCAGCAGCTTAGATCCCGTTCAGCAGGGAGGCTATGGCTACACCTTC
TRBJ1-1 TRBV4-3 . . CASSQNHGGLNTEAFF TGCGCCAGCAGCCAAAACCACGGGGGATTGAACACTGAAGCTTTCTTT
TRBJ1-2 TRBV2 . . CASSGGAYYPHF TGTGCCAGCAGTGGTGGGGCGTATTACCCGCACTTC
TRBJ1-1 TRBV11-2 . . CASSLRWNTEAFF TGTGCCAGCAGCTTGAGGTGGAACACTGAAGCTTTCTTT
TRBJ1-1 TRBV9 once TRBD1 CASSVVGTAITEAFF TGTGCCAGCAGCGTAGTCGGGACAGCTATTACTGAAGCTTTCTTT
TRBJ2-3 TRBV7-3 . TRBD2 CASSPQLAGVGDTQYF TGTGCCAGCAGCCCACAATTAGCGGGAGTGGGGGATACGCAGTATTTT
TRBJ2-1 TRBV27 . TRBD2 CASSSPDLAGPSYNEQFF TGTGCCAGCAGTTCCCCCGATCTAGCGGGACCTTCCTACAATGAGCAGTTCTTC
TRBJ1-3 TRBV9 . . CASSGGPKGNTIYF TGTGCCAGCAGCGGAGGGCCTAAAGGAAACACCATATATTTT
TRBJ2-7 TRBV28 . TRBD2 CASSSRGGSSYEQYF TGTGCCAGCAGCTCACGGGGGGGGAGCTCCTACGAGCAGTACTTC
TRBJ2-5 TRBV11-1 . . CASSPIYGVERETQYF TGTGCCAGCAGCCCAATATACGGGGTGGAGAGAGAGACCCAGTACTTC
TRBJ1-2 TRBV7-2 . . CASSLQGGYTF TGTGCCAGCAGCTTGCAGGGAGGCTACACCTTC
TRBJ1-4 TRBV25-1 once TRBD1 CASGDRPGQGTNEKLFF TGTGCCAGCGGGGATAGACCGGGACAGGGAACTAATGAAAAACTGTTTTTT
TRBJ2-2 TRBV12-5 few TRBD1 CASGLVPPDRGIRELFF TGTGCTAGTGGTTTGGTACCCCCCGACAGGGGGATTCGGGAGCTGTTTTTT
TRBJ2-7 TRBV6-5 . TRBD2 CATGTSEHYEQYF TGTGCCACCGGGACTAGCGAGCACTACGAGCAGTACTTC
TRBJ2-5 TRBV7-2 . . CASHSASMQETQYF TGTGCCAGCCACTCAGCGTCGATGCAGGAGACCCAGTACTTC
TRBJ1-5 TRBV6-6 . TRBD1 CASRNRDRGLNQPQHF TGTGCCAGCAGAAACCGGGACAGGGGACTTAATCAGCCCCAGCATTTT
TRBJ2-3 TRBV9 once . CASSPHGYGYTDTQYF TGTGCCAGCAGCCCCCATGGGTACGGGTACACAGATACGCAGTATTTT
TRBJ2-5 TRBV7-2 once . CASSSVGTGGWTQYF TGTGCCAGCAGCTCCGTGGGGACTGGGGGATGGACCCAGTACTTC
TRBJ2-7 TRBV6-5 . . CASREDSYEQYF TGTGCCAGCAGGGAGGACAGCTACGAGCAGTACTTC
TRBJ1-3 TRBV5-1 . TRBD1 CASSPGQISGNTIYF TGCGCCAGCAGCCCGGGACAGATCTCTGGAAACACCATATATTTT
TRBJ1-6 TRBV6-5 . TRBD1 CASNLQGLNSPLHF TGTGCCAGCAACCTACAGGGGTTGAATTCACCCCTCCACTTT
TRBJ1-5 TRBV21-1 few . CAIGHCQPQHF TGTGCCATAGGACACTGTCAGCCCCAGCATTTT
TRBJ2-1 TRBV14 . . CASSPTGWNEQFF TGTGCCAGCAGCCCGACAGGTTGGAATGAGCAGTTCTTC
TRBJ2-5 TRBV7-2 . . CASSLGYEASGTQYF TGTGCCAGCAGCTTAGGGTACGAAGCCTCGGGGACCCAGTACTTC
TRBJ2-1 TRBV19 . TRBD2 CASSNPGLAGGTYNEQFF TGTGCCAGTAGTAACCCGGGACTAGCGGGAGGGACCTACAATGAGCAGTTCTTC
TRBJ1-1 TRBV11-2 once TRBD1 CASSKDRVITEAFF TGTGCCAGCAGCAAGGACAGGGTTATCACTGAAGCTTTCTTT